These 27 T cell receptor beta chains were all obtained from the same sample, sequenced in a study of blood T cell repertoires in COVID-19. Sequencing was performed with immunoSEQ multiplex PCR; in TCRdb, only in-frame clones are kept and a portion is missing. This sample has some 250,000 clones, with about four fifths found just once. The sequenced material came from peripheral blood. These TCRs come from a woman over 75 with COVID-19, enrolled during active disease.

As DNA, the CDR3 is TGTGCCAGCAGTTTCGGGGGTTTGGGGGAGCAGTTCTTC. Residues: CASSFGGLGEQFF. This chain links TRBV28 with TRBJ2-1; D is possibly TRBD2 (6 bases). Germline V gene lookup returns CDR1 MDHEN and CDR2 SYDVKM. Trimming took off 3 bases at V and 10 bases at J, with 13 bases between the two ends. The CDR3 extends over 13 amino acids.

This chain links TRBV4-2 with TRBJ1-1, with D uncertain. The V end was cut by 1 base, the J end by 8 bases, with 14 bases between. The CDR3 consists of 14 residues. Germline CDR1 reads LGHNA; CDR2 reads YNFKEQ. DNA of the CDR3: TGTGCCAGCAGCCAAGCAGGTCGCGGGCCCGAAGCTTTCTTT. It yields the protein CASSQAGRGPEAFF.

V gene TRBV9 combines with J gene TRBJ1-1; D is uncertain. The CDR3 consists of 13 residues. Between the trimmed V and J ends, which lost 4 bases and 5 bases, there was a span of 12 bases. From germline, CDR1 is SGDLS and CDR2 YYNGEE. The CDR3 region is CASSQWEGTEAFF. The CDR3 nucleotides read TGTGCCAGCAGCCAATGGGAGGGAACTGAAGCTTTCTTT.

The chain uses TRBV9 and TRBJ1-1; 8 bases fit TRBD1. V was pared by 3 bases and J by 1 base, with 2 bases of the junction left unmatched. The CDR3 runs 14 residues. Germline V CDR1 and CDR2: SGDLS, YYNGEE. The CDR3 loop is CASSEGQANTEAFF. CDR3 bases: TGTGCCAGCAGCGAGGGACAGGCGAACACTGAAGCTTTCTTT.

This chain links TRBV9 with TRBJ2-7; 9 bases are a match to TRBD1. The CDR3 loop spans 14 amino acids. V gave up 2 bases and J gave up 7 bases; unmatched junction bases: 7. In germline, CDR1 is SGDLS, CDR2 YYNGEE. This chain's CDR3 is CASSVMDRGWEQYF. CDR3 sequence (DNA): TGTGCCAGCAGCGTTATGGACAGGGGTTGGGAGCAGTACTTC.

The CDR3 DNA reads as TGTGCCAGTAGGCGGGTGGGCAATCAGCCCCAGCATTTT. This translates into CASRRVGNQPQHF. V usage is TRBV19 and J usage is TRBJ1-5; no reliable D call. Per the germline V gene, CDR1 is LNHDA and CDR2 is SQIVND (reference sequence). V was trimmed by 6 bases and J by 2 bases, leaving 8 bases between them. The CDR3 loop spans 13 amino acids.

This clone showed up just once. This chain joins TRBV9 and TRBJ1-1; D remains unclear. CDR1 and CDR2 from the germline V gene are SGDLS and YYNGEE. The CDR3 sequence is 14 residues long. Trimming pared 2 bases from V and 0 bases from J, leaving 8 bases between. The CDR3 spells CASSVDTLNTEAFF. The CDR3 nucleotides are TGTGCCAGCAGCGTTGACACTTTGAACACTGAAGCTTTCTTT.

The chain employs TRBV12-3 or TRBV12-4 and TRBJ2-7, with 8 nucleotides matching TRBD1. CDR3 length: 13 residues. With V trimmed by 8 bases and J by 0 bases, 3 bases remained unmatched. The DNA for the CDR3 is TGTGCCAGCCGGGACAGGCGCTCCTACGAGCAGTACTTC. It specifies CASRDRRSYEQYF.

The chain couples TRBV6-1 to TRBJ1-5; 8 bases are a match to TRBD1. In germline, CDR1 is MNHNS, CDR2 SASEGT. The CDR3 consists of 15 residues. Trimming cost V 6 bases and J 4 bases; bases outside gene matches: 8. The CDR3, as DNA: TGTGCCAGCAGCTCCGGGACAGGCTTAAATCAGCCCCAGCATTTT. It is translated as CASSSGTGLNQPQHF.

The chain uses TRBV28 and TRBJ1-1; no definite D call. CDR3 size: 12 residues. V was pared by 6 bases and J by 7 bases, with 12 bases between. Germline CDR1 reads MDHEN; CDR2 reads SYDVKM. Written as DNA, the CDR3 is TGTGCCAGCAGGTCCGGGTGGCGTGAAGCTTTCTTT. Encoded protein: CASRSGWREAFF.

This chain joins TRBV12-3 or TRBV12-4 and TRBJ2-2; D call uncertain. This CDR3 comprises 12 residues. The ends were cut back, 3 bases at V and 6 bases at J, with 5 bases in the middle. The CDR3 DNA reads TGTGCCAGCAGTTTTCCTGCCGGGGAGCTGTTTTTT. Translation gives CASSFPAGELFF.

The chain employs TRBV5-1 and TRBJ2-6; weak D call: TRBD1 (5 bases). CDR1 and CDR2 from the germline V gene are SGHRS and YFSETQ. This CDR3 region has 16 residues. V lost 1 base and J lost 2, with 10 bases in between. Here the CDR3 reads CASSLTGTTGANVLTF. As DNA, the CDR3 is TGCGCCAGCAGCTTGACAGGAACCACTGGGGCCAACGTCCTGACTTTC.

The CDR3 DNA follows: TGTGCCAGCAGCTACCCCTTTAGCGGGAGCTCCTACAATGAGCAGTTCTTC. It is translated as CASSYPFSGSSYNEQFF. V and J are TRBV7-9 and TRBJ2-1, with TRBD2 identical over 9 bases. The CDR3 has 17 residues. The trim removed 4 bases at V and 0 bases at J, leaving 7 bases unmatched. Germline lookup yields CDR1 SEHNR and CDR2 FQNEAQ (reference sequence).

The chain is built from TRBV5-6 and TRBJ2-1; a possible D gene is TRBD2 (5 bases). The germline V gene has CDR1 SGHDT and CDR2 YYEEEE. V was cut by 2 bases and J by 3 bases, with 12 bases left in between. The CDR3 spans 15 residues. The CDR3 DNA follows: TGTGCCAGCAGCTTTCGGGGAGCCTACTACAATGAGCAGTTCTTC. Translated: CASSFRGAYYNEQFF.

In this sample, this clone turned up once. The chain links TRBV20-1 to TRBJ2-5, with D uncertain. Germline V lookup: CDR1 DFQATT, CDR2 SNEGSKA (reference sequence). The length of the CDR3 is 12 residues. The V end was cut by 3 bases, the J end by 5 bases, with 10 bases between. CDR3: CSASYSWETQYF. The CDR3 DNA is TGCAGTGCTAGTTATAGTTGGGAGACCCAGTACTTC.

The chain employs TRBV10-3 and TRBJ1-6; tentative D call: TRBD1 (5 bases). The germline V gene encodes CDR1 ENHRY and CDR2 SYGVKD. The CDR3 length is 13 residues. V was cut by 7 bases and J by 11 bases, with 15 bases left in between. CDR3 coding DNA: TGTGCCATCACCCCCGGGACTGACACACCCCTCCACTTT. Translation: CAITPGTDTPLHF.

The chain carries TRBV5-4 and TRBJ2-7, with TRBD2 matching 8 bases. The CDR3 runs to 16 residues. Trimming took 6 bases from V and 3 from J; bases not matched to a gene: 14. Germline CDR1 reads SGHNT; CDR2 reads YYREEE (reference sequence). The CDR3 sequence: CASKVAGGPLNYEQYF. DNA of the CDR3: TGTGCCAGCAAAGTCGCGGGGGGCCCTTTGAACTACGAGCAGTACTTC.

The rearrangement uses TRBV7-9 and TRBJ2-1; D gene unclear. Germline V lookup: CDR1 SEHNR, CDR2 FQNEAQ (reference sequence). The CDR3 loop spans 13 amino acids. With 0 bases removed from V and 10 bases from J, the gap between germline ends came to 10 bases. CDR3 in amino acids: CASSLAPGLEQFF. The CDR3 nucleotides are TGTGCCAGCAGCTTAGCTCCCGGTCTAGAGCAGTTCTTC.

The rearrangement uses TRBV6-4 and TRBJ2-3; 9 bases fit TRBD2. Germline trimming cut 4 bases from V and 0 bases from J; bases unmatched to any gene: 5. Germline V gene data show CDR1 as MRHNA and CDR2 as SNTAGT. CDR3 size: 16 residues. The CDR3 nucleotides are TGTGCCAGCAGTGTGCGGCTAGCGGGGAGCACAGATACGCAGTATTTT. The encoded protein is CASSVRLAGSTDTQYF.

This clone turned up a few times. The chain uses TRBV11-3 and TRBJ1-2, with 8 positions matching TRBD1. CDR1 is SGHNT, CDR2 YENEEA, per germline. Unmatched junction bases numbered 13, after V lost 3 bases and J lost 7 bases. The CDR3 is 16 residues long. Here the CDR3 reads CASSFPKTGAPGGYTF. CDR3 nucleotides: TGTGCCAGCAGCTTCCCCAAGACAGGGGCCCCGGGTGGCTACACCTTC.

This clone showed up just a few times. This chain links TRBV28 with TRBJ1-2, with TRBD1 identical over 7 bases. The junction had 6 bases not matched to a gene; V was cut back by 0 bases and J by 5 bases. This CDR3 is 15 amino acids long. Germline assignment: CDR1 MDHEN and CDR2 SYDVKM. The CDR3 here is CASSLWRDSGYGYTF. The CDR3 DNA reads TGTGCCAGCAGTTTATGGCGGGACAGCGGTTATGGCTACACCTTC.

This clone was seen a single time. V usage is TRBV30 and J usage is TRBJ1-6, with a tentative D call TRBD1 (5 bases). Germline V gene sequence: CDR1 GTSNPN, CDR2 SVGIG (reference sequence). Trimming pared 8 bases from V and 14 bases from J, leaving 16 bases between. The CDR3 spans 11 residues. CDR3: CAVQGSLSLHF. The CDR3 coding sequence is TGTGCCGTTCAGGGTAGTTTGTCCCTCCACTTT.

The chain recombines TRBV6-2 or TRBV6-3 with TRBJ2-1; 11 bases align to TRBD2. The CDR3 loop spans 14 amino acids. Trimming at V came to 4 bases and at J to 7 bases, leaving 3 bases not matched to a gene. Germline V CDR1 and CDR2: MNHEY, SVGEGT. The CDR3 loop is CASSFLAGGNEQFF. DNA of the CDR3: TGTGCCAGCAGTTTTCTAGCGGGGGGAAATGAGCAGTTCTTC.

The V gene is TRBV28, the J gene TRBJ2-7; 10 bases are shared with TRBD2. This CDR3 region has 14 residues. The germline CDR1 and CDR2 sequences are MDHEN and SYDVKM. Germline trimming cut 11 bases from V and 4 bases from J; bases unmatched to any gene: 11. The chain's CDR3 is CAASLAGGPYEQYF. The CDR3, as DNA: TGTGCCGCTTCCTTAGCGGGAGGACCGTACGAGCAGTACTTC.

The chain has TRBV19 and TRBJ1-5, with D possibly being TRBD1 (5 bases). Trimming removed 3 bases from V and 7 bases from J, with 13 bases in between. Germline lookup yields CDR1 LNHDA and CDR2 SQIVND (reference sequence). There are 14 residues in the CDR3. The CDR3 here is CASSIWGVGQPQHF. The CDR3 bases are TGTGCCAGTAGTATTTGGGGGGTAGGCCAGCCCCAGCATTTT.

The rearrangement links TRBV9 to TRBJ1-1, with no clear D. V lost 2 bases and J 3 bases, leaving 8 bases between the germline ends. Per the germline V gene, CDR1 is SGDLS and CDR2 is YYNGEE. The CDR3 extends over 13 amino acids. The DNA for the CDR3 is TGTGCCAGCAGCGTGAACACCTACACTGAAGCTTTCTTT. Protein product: CASSVNTYTEAFF.

This sequence joins TRBV7-2 and TRBJ1-6, with D possibly TRBD1 on 5 matching bases. The CDR3 is made up of 16 amino acids. Germline assignment: CDR1 SGHTA and CDR2 FQGNSA. Between the trimmed V and J ends, which lost 2 bases and 5 bases, there was a span of 13 bases. This CDR3 is CASSLTGGWNNSPLHF. The CDR3 DNA reads TGTGCCAGCAGCTTAACCGGGGGTTGGAATAATTCACCCCTCCACTTT.